This T cell receptor (beta chain) was obtained from a study of OX40 agonist ivuxolimab in advanced cancers. General notes on the study: The costimulatory receptor OX40 (CD134) was targeted by ivuxolimab, a fully human IgG2 agonistic monoclonal antibody. Intravenous ivuxolimab was administered to patients every 2 weeks at six dose levels: 0.01, 0.1, 0.3, 1.5, 3 and 10 mg/kg. Of the approximately 53 patients in dose escalation, around 19 had hepatocellular carcinoma, around 15 had melanoma, 9 had renal cell carcinoma and 9 had head and neck cancer. In the dose-escalation cohort, 65% to 90% of patients were male, and the mean age was roughly 60 years, with a range of about 23 to 90. Prior anti-PD-1, anti-PD-L1 or anti-CTLA-4 therapy was permitted, and about 40% of dose-escalation patients had received checkpoint inhibitors. Three dose-escalation patients achieved partial responses, one with hepatocellular carcinoma and two with cutaneous melanoma. The purpose of peripheral TCRbeta sequencing was to test whether ivuxolimab changed TCR sequence diversity and led to clonal T-cell expansion. The paper reports the monotherapy dose-escalation portion (N of about 56 patients) of the phase I ivuxolimab trial.

Paper-wide results and their limitations: In the 0.1-3.0 mg/kg groups, partial responders were among the patients with the lowest normalized peripheral clonal expansion, particularly in CD8+ T cells. At doses of 0.1 to 3.0 mg/kg, clonal expansion of both CD4+ and CD8+ blood T cells was observed from baseline to week 6. The antigen specificity of the peripheral T cells that underwent clonal expansion was not determined. After ivuxolimab, expanded clones were on average more numerous among CD8+ T cells than among CD4+ T cells. Low levels of normalized T-cell clonal expansion were also seen in some patients who did not respond.

To sequence the TCRbeta CDR3 region, genomic DNA was isolated from the sorted cells. The immunoSEQ Assay was used to sequence the TCRbeta CDR3 regions. TCRdb obtained this table from immuneACCESS and retained in-frame rearrangements with V and J assigned. These tables miss some clones; where compared with another copy, unresolved V genes account for less than half of the shortfall, and the remainder is unexplained. Within this sample are tens of thousands of clones, with about 87% of them counted one time only. The biggest ten clones account for 47% of the sample. Of note for this clone: What antigen it recognizes has not been identified. Base qualities are not at hand, and no much larger clone is one base apart.

Patients with autoimmune disease history or receiving systemic immunosuppression were excluded from the trial. Peripheral blood for TCR sequencing was collected from all dose cohorts at baseline, on cycle 4 day 1, and on cycle 7 day 1. The samples were drawn from a first-in-human, open-label, multicenter phase I dose-escalation trial of ivuxolimab. Adults with locally advanced or metastatic melanoma, renal cell, hepatocellular, or head and neck squamous cell carcinoma were enrolled in the trial. Before TCR sequencing, CD4+ and CD8+ T cells were separately sorted from peripheral blood. The TCR comes from an adult with an advanced solid tumor such as melanoma, head and neck, liver or kidney cancer. Here the sequenced sample was CD4+ or CD8+ T cells sorted from blood, taken in a trial of the OX40 agonist ivuxolimab.

The base sequence is TGCGCCAGCAGCCAAGTCGTGATGAACGAGCAGTACTTC. Translated, it gives CASSQVVMNEQYF. The chain is assembled from TRBV4-3 and TRBJ2-7; there is no confident call for the D gene. CDR1 and CDR2 were assigned from the germline V gene as LGHNA and YSLEER. Deletion took 1 base off V and 5 bases off J, with a span of 9 bases between the germline ends. The CDR3 sequence holds 13 residues, the cysteine and phenylalanine included. Only the CDR3 region is kept as DNA, spanning 39 bases read in frame from base 1.